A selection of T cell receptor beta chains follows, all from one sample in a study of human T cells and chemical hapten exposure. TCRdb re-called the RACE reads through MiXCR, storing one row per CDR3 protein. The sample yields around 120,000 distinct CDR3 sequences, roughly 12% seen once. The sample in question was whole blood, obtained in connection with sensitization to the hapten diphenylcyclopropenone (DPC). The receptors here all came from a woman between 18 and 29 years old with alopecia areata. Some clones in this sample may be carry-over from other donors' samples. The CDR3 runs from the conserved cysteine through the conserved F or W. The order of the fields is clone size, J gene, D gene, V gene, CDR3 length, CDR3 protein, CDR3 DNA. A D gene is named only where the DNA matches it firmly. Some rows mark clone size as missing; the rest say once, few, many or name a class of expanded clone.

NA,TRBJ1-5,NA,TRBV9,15,CASTPGPIGNQPQHF,TGTGCCAGCACCCCGGGTCCAATTGGCAATCAGCCCCAGCATTTT
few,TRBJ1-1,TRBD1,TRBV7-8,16,CASSLLARGTLGGAFF,TGTGCCAGCAGCCTACTCGCCAGGGGGACCCTGGGGGGGGCTTTCTTT
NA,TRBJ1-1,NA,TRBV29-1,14,CSVDRGNMNTEAFF,TGCAGCGTTGACAGGGGTAACATGAACACTGAAGCTTTCTTT
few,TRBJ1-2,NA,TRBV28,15,CASSPWDTDIYGYTF,TGTGCCAGCAGTCCCTGGGACACGGACATCTATGGCTACACCTTC
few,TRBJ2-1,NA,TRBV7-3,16,CASSLGTLSSYNEQFF,TGTGCCAGCAGCCTGGGGACCCTTAGCTCCTACAATGAGCAGTTCTTC
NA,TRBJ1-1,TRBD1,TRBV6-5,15,CASSYAFGQGSEAFF,TGTGCCAGCAGTTACGCCTTCGGACAGGGATCTGAAGCTTTCTTT
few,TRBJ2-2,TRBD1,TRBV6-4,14,CASRQGANTGELFF,TGTGCCAGTCGACAGGGGGCAAACACCGGGGAGCTGTTTTTT
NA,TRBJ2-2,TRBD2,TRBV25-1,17,CASSDTGLAGRTGELFF,TGTGCCAGCAGTGATACGGGACTAGCGGGGAGGACCGGGGAGCTGTTTTTT
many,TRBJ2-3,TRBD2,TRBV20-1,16,CSARPPAGGPTDTQYF,TGCAGTGCTAGACCCCCAGCGGGGGGGCCGACAGATACGCAGTATTTT
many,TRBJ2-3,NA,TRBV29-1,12,CSVEDSTDTQYF,TGCAGCGTCGAGGACTCCACAGATACGCAGTATTTT
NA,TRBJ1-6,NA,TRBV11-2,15,CASSSPVGANSPLHF,TGTGCCAGCAGCTCTCCCGTAGGGGCTAATTCACCCCTCCACTTT
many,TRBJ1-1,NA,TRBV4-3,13,CASSQDSGSEAFF,TGCGCCAGCAGCCAAGATTCGGGATCAGAAGCTTTCTTT
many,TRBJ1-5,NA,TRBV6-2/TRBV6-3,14,CASSPWGGNQPQHF,TGTGCCAGCAGTCCGTGGGGGGGCAATCAGCCCCAGCATTTT
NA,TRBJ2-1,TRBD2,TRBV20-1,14,CSAREAGDYNEQFF,TGCAGTGCTAGGGAAGCGGGGGACTACAATGAGCAGTTCTTC
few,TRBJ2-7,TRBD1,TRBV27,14,CASSTGTGVVQQYF,TGTGCCAGCAGTACCGGGACAGGGGTGGTGCAGCAGTACTTC
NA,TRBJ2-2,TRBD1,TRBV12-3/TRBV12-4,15,CASHTGTGRTGELFF,TGTGCCAGCCACACCGGGACAGGAAGAACCGGGGAGCTGTTTTTT
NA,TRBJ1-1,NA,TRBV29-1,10,CSVGPTEAFF,TGCAGCGTAGGACCCACTGAAGCTTTCTTT
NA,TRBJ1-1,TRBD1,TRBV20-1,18,CSARKRLGTGGTNTEAFF,TGCAGTGCACGCAAGCGGTTAGGGACAGGGGGGACGAACACTGAAGCTTTCTTT
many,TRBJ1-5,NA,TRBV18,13,CASSLESNQPQHF,TGTGCCAGCTCCTTAGAAAGCAATCAGCCCCAGCATTTT
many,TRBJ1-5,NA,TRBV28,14,CATSYGEGILPQHF,TGTGCCACTTCGTACGGGGAGGGAATATTGCCCCAGCATTTT
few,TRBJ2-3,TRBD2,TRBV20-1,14,CSAGLAGRTDTQYF,TGCAGTGCGGGACTAGCGGGGAGAACAGATACGCAGTATTTT
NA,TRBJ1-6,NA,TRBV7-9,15,CASSTSRTGHSPLHF,TGTGCCAGCAGCACCTCCCGGACGGGCCATTCACCCCTCCACTTT
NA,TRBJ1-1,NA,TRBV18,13,CASSPQSRHEAFF,TGTGCCAGCTCACCACAGAGCCGGCATGAAGCTTTCTTT
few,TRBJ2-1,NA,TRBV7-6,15,CASSLFNGPYNEQFF,TGTGCCAGCAGCTTATTCAATGGCCCGTACAATGAGCAGTTCTTC
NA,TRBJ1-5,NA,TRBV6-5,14,CASSSNLVDQPQHF,TGTGCCAGCAGTTCGAATCTGGTCGATCAGCCCCAGCATTTT
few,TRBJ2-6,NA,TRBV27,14,CASSLSPGANVLTF,TGTGCCAGCAGTTTATCGCCTGGGGCCAACGTCCTGACTTTC
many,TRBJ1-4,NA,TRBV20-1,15,CSARDLRMTNEKLFF,TGCAGTGCTAGAGATCTGCGGATGACTAATGAAAAACTGTTTTTT
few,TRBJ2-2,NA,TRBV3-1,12,CASSSPVGELFF,TGTGCCAGCAGCTCTCCCGTGGGGGAGCTGTTTTTT
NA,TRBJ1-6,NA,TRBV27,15,CASSSNGAGNSPLHF,TGTGCCAGCAGTTCCAACGGGGCAGGAAATTCACCCCTCCACTTT
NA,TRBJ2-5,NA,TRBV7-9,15,CASSFRLGTQETQYF,TGTGCCAGCAGCTTTCGATTAGGTACTCAAGAGACCCAGTACTTC
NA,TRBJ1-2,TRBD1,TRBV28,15,CASRPSGQGAGGYTF,TGTGCCAGCAGACCCTCCGGACAGGGGGCCGGAGGCTACACCTTC
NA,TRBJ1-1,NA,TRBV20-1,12,CSAKKGNTEAFF,TGCAGTGCGAAAAAGGGGAACACTGAAGCTTTCTTT
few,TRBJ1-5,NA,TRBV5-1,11,CASSSSRSQHF,TGCGCCAGCAGCTCAAGCCGGTCCCAGCATTTT
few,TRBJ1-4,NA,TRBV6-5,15,CATKESGSTNEKLFF,TGTGCCACAAAGGAGTCGGGGAGCACTAATGAAAAACTGTTTTTT
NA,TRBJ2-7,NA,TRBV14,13,CASSQDQGRWQYF,TGTGCCAGCAGCCAAGATCAGGGGCGATGGCAGTACTTC
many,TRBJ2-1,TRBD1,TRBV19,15,CASSLGTGGGNEQFF,TGTGCCAGTAGTCTCGGGACAGGTGGGGGCAATGAGCAGTTCTTC
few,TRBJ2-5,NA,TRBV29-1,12,CSVSDAKETQYF,TGCAGCGTTTCAGACGCTAAAGAGACCCAGTACTTC
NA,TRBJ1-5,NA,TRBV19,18,CASSMPLTGTLLGQPQHF,TGTGCCAGTAGTATGCCATTAACCGGGACACTACTAGGTCAGCCCCAGCATTTT
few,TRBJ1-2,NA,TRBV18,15,CASSLRREANYGYTF,TGTGCCAGCTCACTCCGGAGGGAAGCTAACTATGGCTACACCTTC
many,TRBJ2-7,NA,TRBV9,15,CASSVGGGAASEQYF,TGTGCCAGCAGCGTAGGAGGAGGGGCAGCCTCCGAGCAGTACTTC
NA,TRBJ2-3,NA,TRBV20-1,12,CSAAGYDDTQYF,TGCAGTGCTGCGGGATACGACGATACGCAGTATTTT
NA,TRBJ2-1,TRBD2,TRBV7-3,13,CASSATSGNEQFF,TGTGCCAGCAGCGCGACTAGCGGCAATGAGCAGTTCTTC
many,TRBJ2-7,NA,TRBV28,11,CASSDSYEQYF,TGTGCCAGCAGTGACTCCTACGAGCAGTACTTC
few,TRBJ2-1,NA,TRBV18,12,CASSTLYNEQFF,TGTGCCAGCTCGACACTCTACAATGAGCAGTTCTTC
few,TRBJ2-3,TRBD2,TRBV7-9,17,CASRLAGTSGDTDTQYF,TGTGCCAGCAGATTGGCCGGGACTAGCGGAGACACAGATACGCAGTATTTT
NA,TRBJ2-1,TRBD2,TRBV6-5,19,CASKLLAGANPSSYNEQFF,TGTGCCAGCAAATTACTAGCGGGGGCAAACCCGAGCTCCTACAATGAGCAGTTCTTC
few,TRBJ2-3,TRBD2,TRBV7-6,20,CASSYGPPRGLAGGSDTQYF,TGTGCCAGCAGCTATGGGCCCCCCCGCGGACTAGCGGGGGGATCAGATACGCAGTATTTT
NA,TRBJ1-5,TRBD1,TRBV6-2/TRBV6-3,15,CASSYAKGAREPQHF,TGTGCCAGCAGTTACGCGAAGGGGGCTAGGGAGCCCCAGCATTTT
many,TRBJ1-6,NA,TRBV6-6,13,CASNGHRGSPLHF,TGTGCCAGCAACGGACATCGAGGCTCACCCCTCCACTTT
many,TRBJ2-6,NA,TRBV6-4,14,CASSEGRGANVLTF,TGTGCCAGCAGTGAAGGGCGGGGGGCCAACGTCCTGACTTTC
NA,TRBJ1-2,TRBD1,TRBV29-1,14,CSVGQGNRNYGYTF,TGCAGCGTTGGACAGGGAAATCGTAACTATGGCTACACCTTC